These T cell receptor beta chains were read from a single sample in a study of cytomegalovirus exposure and HLA in healthy donors. TCRdb's table, derived via immunoSEQ multiplex PCR, lists solely in-frame clones and lacks some. The data show roughly 62,000 clones, about four fifths seen once. Sequencing input: PBMCs. The source is a woman aged 30 to 39 in good health and CMV-seronegative. CDR3s include the opening cysteine and the closing phenylalanine or tryptophan. D genes are given only for firm matches. Size is stated for part of the rows, as once, few or many counts, or as a class when the clone is expanded.

abundance: once
v_gene: TRBV29-1
d_gene: .
j_gene: TRBJ1-1
CDR3aa: CSVDSAEAFF
CDR3nt: TGCAGCGTTGATAGTGCCGAAGCTTTCTTT

abundance: few
v_gene: TRBV7-3
d_gene: .
j_gene: TRBJ2-2
CDR3aa: CASSLGGGITEGAGELFF
CDR3nt: TGTGCCAGCAGCTTAGGCGGCGGGATAACGGAGGGCGCCGGGGAGCTGTTTTTT

abundance: .
v_gene: TRBV30
d_gene: .
j_gene: TRBJ1-1
CDR3aa: CAWHPRTTGRGEAFF
CDR3nt: TGTGCCTGGCACCCCAGAACCACAGGGAGGGGTGAAGCTTTCTTT

abundance: .
v_gene: TRBV5-4
d_gene: .
j_gene: TRBJ2-7
CDR3aa: CASSLWGRWYEQYF
CDR3nt: TGTGCCAGCAGCTTGTGGGGGAGGTGGTACGAGCAGTACTTC

abundance: few
v_gene: TRBV7-9
d_gene: TRBD1
j_gene: TRBJ1-2
CDR3aa: CASSSTGTANYGYTF
CDR3nt: TGTGCCAGCAGCTCCACGGGGACAGCTAACTATGGCTACACCTTC

abundance: .
v_gene: TRBV19
d_gene: TRBD1
j_gene: TRBJ1-2
CDR3aa: CASGYNRGAGYTF
CDR3nt: TGTGCCAGTGGCTATAACAGGGGCGCGGGCTACACCTTC

abundance: .
v_gene: TRBV9
d_gene: TRBD1
j_gene: TRBJ1-1
CDR3aa: CASSAQGTDTEAFF
CDR3nt: TGTGCCAGCAGCGCACAGGGGACGGACACTGAAGCTTTCTTT

abundance: .
v_gene: TRBV27
d_gene: TRBD2
j_gene: TRBJ2-5
CDR3aa: CASSLSAGEGTQYF
CDR3nt: TGTGCCAGCAGTTTATCGGCCGGGGAGGGGACCCAGTACTTC

abundance: .
v_gene: TRBV27
d_gene: .
j_gene: TRBJ1-1
CDR3aa: CASSFYSGTEAFF
CDR3nt: TGTGCCAGCAGTTTTTATTCAGGGACTGAAGCTTTCTTT

abundance: .
v_gene: TRBV19
d_gene: TRBD1
j_gene: TRBJ2-7
CDR3aa: CASSIGPPGQGPYEQYF
CDR3nt: TGTGCCAGTAGTATAGGACCTCCCGGACAGGGACCCTACGAGCAGTACTTC

abundance: few
v_gene: TRBV9
d_gene: .
j_gene: TRBJ1-5
CDR3aa: CASSAGPNQPQHF
CDR3nt: TGTGCCAGCAGCGCCGGTCCCAATCAGCCCCAGCATTTT

abundance: few
v_gene: TRBV28
d_gene: .
j_gene: TRBJ2-3
CDR3aa: CASAAGILPYTQYF
CDR3nt: TGTGCCTCCGCGGCAGGGATTCTCCCCTATACGCAGTATTTT

abundance: .
v_gene: TRBV6-5
d_gene: .
j_gene: TRBJ2-6
CDR3aa: CASSYSSISGANVLTF
CDR3nt: TGTGCCAGCAGTTACTCGAGCATTAGCGGGGCCAACGTCCTGACTTTC

abundance: .
v_gene: TRBV5-1
d_gene: .
j_gene: TRBJ1-6
CDR3aa: CASKPGTLYNSPLHF
CDR3nt: TGCGCCAGCAAGCCGGGAACCCTCTATAATTCACCCCTCCACTTT

abundance: .
v_gene: TRBV5-1
d_gene: .
j_gene: TRBJ2-4
CDR3aa: CASSLEAGAGSIQYF
CDR3nt: TGCGCCAGCAGCTTGGAGGCAGGGGCTGGGAGCATTCAGTACTTC

abundance: .
v_gene: TRBV19
d_gene: TRBD1
j_gene: TRBJ2-1
CDR3aa: CASSVDRGLYNEQFF
CDR3nt: TGTGCCAGTAGTGTAGACAGGGGGCTCTACAATGAGCAGTTCTTC

abundance: .
v_gene: TRBV5-1
d_gene: TRBD2
j_gene: TRBJ2-3
CDR3aa: CASSFPPLTSLVRTDTQYF
CDR3nt: TGCGCCAGCAGCTTCCCACCCCTGACTAGCCTGGTCCGCACGGATACGCAGTATTTT

abundance: once
v_gene: TRBV19
d_gene: .
j_gene: TRBJ1-1
CDR3aa: CASSIVGTSEAFF
CDR3nt: TGTGCCAGTAGTATAGTTGGGACATCTGAAGCTTTCTTT

abundance: few
v_gene: TRBV5-1
d_gene: TRBD1
j_gene: TRBJ2-7
CDR3aa: CASSLGTGNYEQYF
CDR3nt: TGCGCCAGCAGCTTGGGGACAGGCAACTACGAGCAGTACTTC

abundance: once
v_gene: TRBV2
d_gene: .
j_gene: TRBJ1-2
CDR3aa: CASSLTNYGYTF
CDR3nt: TGTGCCAGCAGTCTTACTAACTATGGCTACACCTTC

abundance: .
v_gene: TRBV19
d_gene: TRBD1
j_gene: TRBJ2-2
CDR3aa: CASSMPRDRGTGELFF
CDR3nt: TGTGCCAGTAGTATGCCCCGGGACAGGGGGACCGGGGAGCTGTTTTTT

abundance: .
v_gene: TRBV11-1
d_gene: .
j_gene: TRBJ2-1
CDR3aa: CASSLGLDQFF
CDR3nt: TGTGCCAGCAGCTTAGGGCTAGACCAGTTCTTC

abundance: .
v_gene: TRBV5-4
d_gene: TRBD2
j_gene: TRBJ2-3
CDR3aa: CASSLNSGTDTQYF
CDR3nt: TGTGCCAGCAGCTTGAATAGCGGGACAGATACGCAGTATTTT

abundance: .
v_gene: TRBV7-9
d_gene: TRBD1
j_gene: TRBJ2-5
CDR3aa: CASSLGTVEETQYF
CDR3nt: TGTGCCAGCAGCTTGGGGACAGTCGAGGAGACCCAGTACTTC

abundance: .
v_gene: TRBV19
d_gene: TRBD2
j_gene: TRBJ2-1
CDR3aa: CASTISGRAYNEQFF
CDR3nt: TGTGCCAGTACCATTAGCGGGAGGGCCTACAATGAGCAGTTCTTC

abundance: .
v_gene: TRBV7-3
d_gene: TRBD2
j_gene: TRBJ2-5
CDR3aa: CASSAGLAEQETQYF
CDR3nt: TGTGCCAGCAGCGCTGGACTAGCGGAGCAAGAGACCCAGTACTTC

abundance: .
v_gene: TRBV6-5
d_gene: .
j_gene: TRBJ2-1
CDR3aa: CASSYDRYGSNEQFF
CDR3nt: TGTGCCAGCAGTTACGACAGGTACGGGTCCAATGAGCAGTTCTTC

abundance: .
v_gene: TRBV20-1
d_gene: .
j_gene: TRBJ2-3
CDR3aa: CSAEIQGPQYF
CDR3nt: TGCAGTGCAGAAATCCAGGGCCCGCAGTATTTT

abundance: once
v_gene: TRBV13
d_gene: TRBD1
j_gene: TRBJ1-4
CDR3aa: CASSLQGAGNEKLFF
CDR3nt: TGTGCCAGCAGCTTGCAGGGGGCCGGTAATGAAAAACTGTTTTTT

abundance: few
v_gene: TRBV14
d_gene: TRBD1
j_gene: TRBJ1-3
CDR3aa: CASSRGTGTGNTIYF
CDR3nt: TGTGCCAGCAGCCGGGGGACAGGGACTGGAAACACCATATATTTT

abundance: .
v_gene: TRBV25-1
d_gene: .
j_gene: TRBJ1-1
CDR3aa: CASSPPEDTEAFF
CDR3nt: TGTGCCAGCAGCCCCCCGGAGGACACTGAAGCTTTCTTT

abundance: few
v_gene: TRBV29-1
d_gene: .
j_gene: TRBJ2-7
CDR3aa: CSVAQGSPSYEQYF
CDR3nt: TGCAGCGTTGCTCAGGGATCCCCCTCCTACGAGCAGTACTTC

abundance: .
v_gene: TRBV5-1
d_gene: .
j_gene: TRBJ2-5
CDR3aa: CASRGGETQYF
CDR3nt: TGCGCCAGCAGGGGAGGAGAGACCCAGTACTTC

abundance: .
v_gene: TRBV5-6
d_gene: TRBD2
j_gene: TRBJ2-1
CDR3aa: CASTLSGRLGNEQFF
CDR3nt: TGTGCCAGCACCCTTAGCGGGAGGTTGGGTAATGAGCAGTTCTTC

abundance: .
v_gene: TRBV27
d_gene: TRBD2
j_gene: TRBJ2-7
CDR3aa: CASRGLAGEQYF
CDR3nt: TGTGCCAGCAGGGGACTAGCGGGCGAGCAGTACTTC

abundance: once
v_gene: TRBV11-3
d_gene: .
j_gene: TRBJ2-1
CDR3aa: CASSRRGRNEQFF
CDR3nt: TGTGCCAGCAGCCGCCGGGGGAGGAATGAGCAGTTCTTC

abundance: .
v_gene: TRBV19
d_gene: .
j_gene: TRBJ1-1
CDR3aa: CASSTDPTRAEAFF
CDR3nt: TGTGCCAGTAGTACCGATCCTACTCGCGCTGAAGCTTTCTTT

abundance: .
v_gene: TRBV30
d_gene: TRBD1
j_gene: TRBJ2-6
CDR3aa: CAWSVLGTGSSGANVLTF
CDR3nt: TGTGCCTGGAGTGTCCTAGGGACAGGGAGCTCTGGGGCCAACGTCCTGACTTTC

abundance: .
v_gene: TRBV9
d_gene: .
j_gene: TRBJ2-1
CDR3aa: CASSVATGVAQNEQFF
CDR3nt: TGTGCCAGCAGCGTAGCTACCGGGGTAGCGCAGAATGAGCAGTTCTTC

abundance: .
v_gene: TRBV7-6
d_gene: .
j_gene: TRBJ1-1
CDR3aa: CASSQEAYTEAFF
CDR3nt: TGTGCCAGCAGCCAGGAGGCGTACACTGAAGCTTTCTTT

abundance: .
v_gene: TRBV29-1
d_gene: .
j_gene: TRBJ2-3
CDR3aa: CSVARADTQYF
CDR3nt: TGCAGCGTTGCGAGGGCGGATACGCAGTATTTT

abundance: .
v_gene: TRBV30
d_gene: TRBD2
j_gene: TRBJ2-5
CDR3aa: CAWSVGSGIMETQYF
CDR3nt: TGTGCCTGGAGTGTTGGAAGCGGGATCATGGAGACCCAGTACTTC

abundance: few
v_gene: TRBV29-1
d_gene: .
j_gene: TRBJ2-7
CDR3aa: CSVVLAGKTAYEQYF
CDR3nt: TGCAGCGTTGTTCTGGCGGGAAAAACGGCCTACGAGCAGTACTTC

abundance: .
v_gene: TRBV7-8
d_gene: .
j_gene: TRBJ1-5
CDR3aa: CASSYEASSFPNQPQHF
CDR3nt: TGTGCCAGCAGCTACGAGGCCTCATCCTTCCCCAATCAGCCCCAGCATTTT

abundance: few
v_gene: TRBV4-1
d_gene: TRBD2
j_gene: TRBJ2-1
CDR3aa: CASSDGLAEVDEQFF
CDR3nt: TGCGCCAGCAGCGATGGACTAGCGGAGGTAGATGAGCAGTTCTTC

abundance: .
v_gene: TRBV6-1
d_gene: .
j_gene: TRBJ1-2
CDR3aa: CASSPREANYGYTF
CDR3nt: TGTGCCAGCAGTCCTCGGGAAGCTAACTATGGCTACACCTTC

abundance: .
v_gene: TRBV27
d_gene: .
j_gene: TRBJ2-1
CDR3aa: CASSYRGYYNEQFF
CDR3nt: TGTGCCAGCAGTTACCGGGGATACTACAATGAGCAGTTCTTC

abundance: .
v_gene: TRBV27
d_gene: TRBD2
j_gene: TRBJ2-1
CDR3aa: CASSPGTSSYNEQFF
CDR3nt: TGTGCCAGCAGCCCCGGGACTAGCTCCTACAATGAGCAGTTCTTC

abundance: .
v_gene: TRBV6-1
d_gene: TRBD2
j_gene: TRBJ2-3
CDR3aa: CASSPGTSGTDTQYF
CDR3nt: TGTGCCAGCAGCCCCGGGACTAGCGGCACAGATACGCAGTATTTT

abundance: .
v_gene: TRBV19
d_gene: TRBD2
j_gene: TRBJ2-7
CDR3aa: CASTPMAGGPCEQYF
CDR3nt: TGTGCCAGTACCCCGATGGCGGGAGGGCCCTGCGAGCAGTACTTC

abundance: few
v_gene: TRBV7-6
d_gene: TRBD1
j_gene: TRBJ2-7
CDR3aa: CASSIGTGSYEQYF
CDR3nt: TGTGCCAGCAGCATTGGGACAGGGTCCTACGAGCAGTACTTC

abundance: once
v_gene: TRBV2
d_gene: TRBD2
j_gene: TRBJ2-7
CDR3aa: CASSDMGLAGYEQYF
CDR3nt: TGTGCCAGCAGTGACATGGGACTAGCGGGGTACGAGCAGTACTTC

abundance: .
v_gene: TRBV18
d_gene: TRBD2
j_gene: TRBJ2-1
CDR3aa: CASSPSAGGTYNEQFF
CDR3nt: TGTGCCAGCTCACCCTCAGCGGGAGGGACTTACAATGAGCAGTTCTTC